A selection of T cell receptor beta chains follows, all from one sample in a study of blood T cell repertoires in COVID-19. The protocol was immunoSEQ multiplex PCR, while the TCRdb copy is restricted to in-frame clones and leaves out a portion. Among 27,000 or so clones listed, 91% were seen once. Sequences were obtained from peripheral blood. The receptor source for this set is a human donor with active COVID-19. The donor label of this sample is uncertain. CDR3s include the opening cysteine and the closing phenylalanine or tryptophan. The D gene is left open where the match is weak. Size tells how often a clone was seen (once, few, many) or the class of an expanded clone, and some rows leave it out.

>.|TRBD2|TRBV5-4|TRBJ2-7
CASSLVQGGGEQYF
TGTGCCAGCAGCTTGGTCCAGGGCGGGGGCGAGCAGTACTTC
>.|.|TRBV7-2|TRBJ2-7
CASTLDPSYEQYF
TGTGCCAGCACCCTAGACCCCTCCTACGAGCAGTACTTC
>once|.|TRBV5-6|TRBJ1-1
CASSQNPGALTEAFF
TGTGCCAGCAGCCAGAACCCAGGGGCGCTTACTGAAGCTTTCTTT
>.|.|TRBV7-2|TRBJ1-5
CASSHGGNQPQHF
TGTGCCAGCAGCCACGGAGGGAATCAGCCCCAGCATTTT
>.|.|TRBV9|TRBJ2-3
CASSVARAGAPDTQYF
TGTGCCAGCAGCGTAGCCCGGGCAGGGGCCCCGGATACGCAGTATTTT
>.|.|TRBV5-6|TRBJ2-7
CASSGPRDTDSYEQYF
TGTGCCAGCAGCGGACCTCGGGACACTGACTCCTACGAGCAGTACTTC
>.|.|TRBV6-2/TRBV6-3|TRBJ2-2
CASSGIIGAGTGELFF
TGTGCCAGCAGTGGGATAATAGGGGCCGGCACCGGGGAGCTGTTTTTT
>.|.|TRBV4-2|TRBJ1-5
CASSPTGNQPQHF
TGTGCCAGCAGCCCGACTGGTAATCAGCCCCAGCATTTT
>.|.|TRBV5-1|TRBJ2-1
CASSLGNGYNEQFF
TGCGCCAGCAGCTTGGGTAACGGCTACAATGAGCAGTTCTTC
>.|TRBD2|TRBV28|TRBJ2-7
CASSQGLAGAVGGEQYF
TGTGCCAGCAGCCAAGGACTAGCGGGAGCCGTGGGGGGCGAGCAGTACTTC
>.|TRBD2|TRBV7-3|TRBJ2-3
CASSPGGLQDTQYF
TGTGCCAGCAGCCCCGGGGGGTTGCAGGATACGCAGTATTTT
>.|TRBD2|TRBV30|TRBJ2-1
CAWRKRGGRNLGQFF
TGTGCCTGGAGAAAGCGGGGGGGCCGAAATCTCGGGCAGTTCTTC
>.|TRBD1|TRBV9|TRBJ1-2
CASSAGTVYGYTF
TGTGCCAGCAGCGCCGGGACAGTCTATGGCTACACCTTC
>.|TRBD2|TRBV7-9|TRBJ2-1
CASTPGPRRGGVPYNEQFF
TGTGCCAGCACCCCCGGGCCCCGGCGGGGGGGAGTTCCTTACAATGAGCAGTTCTTC
>.|.|TRBV19|TRBJ1-2
CASSSMSLRNYGYTF
TGTGCCAGTAGTAGTATGAGTCTGCGTAACTATGGCTACACCTTC
>.|TRBD2|TRBV27|TRBJ2-3
CASSLLLAGGPWGDTQYF
TGTGCCAGCAGTTTATTACTAGCGGGAGGGCCTTGGGGAGATACGCAGTATTTT
>.|.|TRBV2|TRBJ1-5
CASTSLPGSNQPQHF
TGTGCCAGCACATCGCTCCCAGGCAGCAATCAGCCCCAGCATTTT
>once|.|TRBV28|TRBJ1-1
CASIHDPAGPNTEAFF
TGTGCCAGCATCCACGATCCGGCAGGGCCGAACACTGAAGCTTTCTTT
>.|TRBD1|TRBV9|TRBJ1-3
CASSGLRGDIPFSSGNTIYF
TGTGCCAGCAGCGGGCTCAGGGGGGATATCCCTTTTAGCTCTGGAAACACCATATATTTT
>.|TRBD2|TRBV29-1|TRBJ2-1
CSTTSGGFSSYNEQFF
TGCAGCACAACTAGCGGGGGGTTTAGCTCCTACAATGAGCAGTTCTTC
>.|.|TRBV6-2/TRBV6-3|TRBJ1-5
CASSYFARGTYSNQPQHF
TGTGCCAGCAGTTACTTCGCCAGGGGCACCTATAGCAATCAGCCCCAGCATTTT
>.|.|TRBV6-5|TRBJ2-3
CASMEGGVLDTQYF
TGTGCCAGCATGGAGGGGGGGGTTTTGGATACGCAGTATTTT
>.|TRBD2|TRBV15|TRBJ2-5
CATSRDRLAGAWTVETQYF
TGTGCCACCAGCAGAGATCGGCTAGCGGGGGCCTGGACTGTAGAGACCCAGTACTTC
>.|.|TRBV4-3|TRBJ2-2
CASSFFTGGKLFF
TGCGCCAGCAGCTTCTTTACTGGCGGGAAGCTGTTTTTT
>.|.|TRBV29-1|TRBJ1-2
CSAKTVSYGYTF
TGCAGCGCAAAGACAGTCTCCTATGGCTACACCTTC
>.|TRBD1|TRBV28|TRBJ1-2
CASISGTGGYTF
TGTGCCAGCATCTCCGGGACAGGGGGCTACACCTTC
>once|.|TRBV7-2|TRBJ2-7
CASSARYGLKYEQYF
TGTGCCAGCAGCGCCCGCTATGGACTGAAATACGAGCAGTACTTC
>.|TRBD1|TRBV30|TRBJ1-5
CAWSSVGQVQPQHF
TGTGCCTGGAGTTCGGTGGGACAGGTTCAGCCCCAGCATTTT
>.|.|TRBV6-2/TRBV6-3|TRBJ1-1
CASSYRDRNTEAFF
TGTGCCAGCAGTTACCGCGACAGGAACACTGAAGCTTTCTTT
>.|TRBD2|TRBV19|TRBJ2-1
CASSISLAGYYNEQFF
TGTGCCAGTAGTATCAGTCTAGCGGGATATTACAATGAGCAGTTCTTC
>.|TRBD2|TRBV28|TRBJ2-5
CASSTGTSRETQYF
TGTGCCAGCAGTACCGGGACTAGCCGGGAGACCCAGTACTTC
>.|.|TRBV13|TRBJ2-7
CASSPTYEQYF
TGTGCCAGCAGCCCTACCTACGAGCAGTACTTC
>.|TRBD1|TRBV7-3|TRBJ1-3
CASSSTTGSSGNTIYF
TGTGCCAGCAGCTCCACGACAGGGAGCTCTGGAAACACCATATATTTT
>.|.|TRBV7-2|TRBJ2-3
CASSLGVTDTQYF
TGTGCCAGCAGCTTAGGAGTCACAGATACGCAGTATTTT
>.|.|TRBV7-8|TRBJ2-5
CASSLGQWETQYF
TGTGCCAGCAGCTTAGGACAGTGGGAGACCCAGTACTTC
>.|.|TRBV7-2|TRBJ2-3
CASSLSQIIAYSTDTQYF
TGTGCCAGCAGCTTAAGCCAAATAATAGCGTATAGCACAGATACGCAGTATTTT
>.|TRBD1|TRBV5-6|TRBJ2-5
CASSLPGQRQETQYF
TGTGCCAGCAGCTTGCCGGGACAGAGGCAAGAGACCCAGTACTTC
>.|.|TRBV3-1/TRBV3-2|TRBJ2-2
CASRAGVTNTGELFF
TGTGCCAGCAGGGCCGGAGTTACAAACACCGGGGAGCTGTTTTTT
>.|TRBD2|TRBV20-1|TRBJ2-3
CSASPAGITDTQYF
TGCAGTGCTAGTCCAGCGGGGATAACAGATACGCAGTATTTT
>.|TRBD2|TRBV19|TRBJ2-5
CASSIDPAGGLETQYF
TGTGCCAGTAGTATAGATCCGGCGGGAGGATTGGAGACCCAGTACTTC
>.|.|TRBV7-9|TRBJ2-7
CASSLGTYYEQYF
TGTGCCAGCAGCTTGGGGACATATTACGAGCAGTACTTC
>.|TRBD2|TRBV3-1/TRBV3-2|TRBJ2-3
CASSQGVAGGPTRTDTQYF
TGTGCCAGCAGCCAAGGGGTAGCGGGGGGCCCCACCCGCACAGATACGCAGTATTTT